The text below deals with one T cell receptor beta chain. Its antigen is still unknown. The junction had 8 bases not matched to a gene; V was cut back by 5 bases and J by 7 bases. The V gene's germline CDR1 is DFQATT and CDR2 SNEGSKA (reference sequence). This CDR3 has 15 residues. TCRdb fed the 5' RACE reads into MiXCR, producing one record per CDR3 protein. The repertoire holds under 550,000 distinct CDR3 sequences, with more than 15% as singletons. This sample was taken from a study of T-cell memory formation after mild COVID-19. Study-wide context: TCR clusters were mostly donor specific.

Overall study results and limits: Nothing showed for sure that second-wave clones peaking on day 37 were SARS-CoV-2 specific.

The TCR comes from a man aged 18 to 30 who had mild COVID-19 (a few samples of this study predate the infection). Cell type and time point are not known. Sequencing was carried out using PBMCs or a T cell subset sorted from them (not recorded which). The genes are TRBV20-1 and TRBJ2-2; the match to TRBD1 covers 12 bases. The CDR3 here is CSASGTGGNIGELFF. DNA of the CDR3: TGCAGTGCTTCCGGGACAGGGGGCAATATCGGGGAGCTGTTTTTT.